A single T cell receptor beta chain is shown here with its context. Per the authors' pipeline: Researchers report that nucleated cell counts were estimated from reference gene primer amplification. TCRdb's copy holds only in-frame clones and misses some; the assay was immunoSEQ multiplex PCR. V and J calls and clone size follow that table, whereas D and trimming were derived from the DNA. Found here are about 260,000 clones, over 80% of them singletons; the top ten hold less than 6%. This record belongs to a study of blood T cell repertoires in COVID-19. Study background: Italy, Spain and the United States were the sources of the convalescent and acute COVID-19 samples.

Sequencing used peripheral blood. The receptor was derived from a man aged 60 to 69 who had recovered from COVID-19.

The CDR3 nucleotides read TGTGCCAGCAGCCCGTGGACTAGCGGGCTGGCCGGGGAGCTGTTTTTT. The encoded protein is CASSPWTSGLAGELFF. V is TRBV3-1 (or the pseudogene TRBV3-2) and J is TRBJ2-2; 11 nucleotides align to TRBD2. With 4 bases clipped from V and 6 bases from J, the junction kept 7 bases outside the gene matches. Germline V gene data show CDR1 as LGHDT and CDR2 as YNNKEL (reference sequence). The CDR3 loop spans 16 amino acids.